This T cell receptor (delta chain) was documented in a study of gamma delta lymphoproliferative disorders and STAT genes. Across the study: Gamma-chain libraries were built from at least 50 ng of genomic DNA with the LymphoTrack Dx TCRG Assay. The EuroClonality-NGS protocol was used to prepare delta libraries.

Study findings and constraints: Patient gamma repertoires clustered apart from healthy controls; delta did not. Whether leukemic clones are public or private remains unconfirmed.

TCRdb repeated clone calling on the multiplex PCR reads with CATT. The table records roughly 1,400 delta-chain clones, approximately 2% of them present only once. The receptor sequences were amplified from genomic DNA of peripheral blood mononuclear cells. Notes on this clone: Its antigen is still unknown. It differs at one base from a far larger clone, so likely a read error. Additional DNA sequences in this sample encode the identical CDR3.

Germline lookup yields CDR1 GEAIGNYY and CDR2 EKD. The CDR3 spans 19 residues. J is TRDJ3 and V is TRDV2; TRDD3 agrees at 8 bases. The source material was blood. The TCR originated in a human donor in good health. The CDR3 DNA follows: TGTGCCTGCGACATTTTCTGGGGGAGGAGCTCCTGGGACACCCGACAGATGTTTTTC. The encoded protein is CACDIFWGRSSWDTRQMFF.